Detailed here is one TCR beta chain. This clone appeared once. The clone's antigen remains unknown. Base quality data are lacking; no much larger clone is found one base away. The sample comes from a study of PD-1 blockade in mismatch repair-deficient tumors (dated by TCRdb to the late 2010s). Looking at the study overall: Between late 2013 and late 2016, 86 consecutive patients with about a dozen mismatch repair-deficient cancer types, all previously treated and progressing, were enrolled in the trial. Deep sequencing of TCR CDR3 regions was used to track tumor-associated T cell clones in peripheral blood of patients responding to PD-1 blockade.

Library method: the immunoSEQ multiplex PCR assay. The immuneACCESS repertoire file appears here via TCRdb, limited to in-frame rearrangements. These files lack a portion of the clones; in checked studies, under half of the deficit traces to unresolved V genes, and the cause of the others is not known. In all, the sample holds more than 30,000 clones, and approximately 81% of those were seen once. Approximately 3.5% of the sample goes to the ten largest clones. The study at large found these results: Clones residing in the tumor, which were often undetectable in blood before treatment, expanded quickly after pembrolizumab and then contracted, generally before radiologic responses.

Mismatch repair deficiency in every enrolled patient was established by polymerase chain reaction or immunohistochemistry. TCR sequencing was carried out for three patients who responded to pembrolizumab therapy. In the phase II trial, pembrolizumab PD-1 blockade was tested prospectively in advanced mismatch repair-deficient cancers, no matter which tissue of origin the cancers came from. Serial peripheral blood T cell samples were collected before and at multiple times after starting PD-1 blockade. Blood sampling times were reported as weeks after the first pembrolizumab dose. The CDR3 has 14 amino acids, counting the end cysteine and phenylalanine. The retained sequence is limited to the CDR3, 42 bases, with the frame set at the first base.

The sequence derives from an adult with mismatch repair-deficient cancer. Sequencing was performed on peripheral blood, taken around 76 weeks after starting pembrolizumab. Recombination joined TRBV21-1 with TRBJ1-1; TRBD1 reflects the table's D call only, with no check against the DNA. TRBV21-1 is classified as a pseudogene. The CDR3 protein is CASSKHRGHVEAFF. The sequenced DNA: TGTGCCAGCAGCAAGCACAGGGGGCACGTTGAAGCTTTCTTT.